Below, 23 T cell receptor beta chains from the same sample are listed, as sequenced in a study of CD8+CD57+ T cells in acquired aplastic anemia. TCR beta VDJ and CDR3 profiles were obtained from a genomic DNA template. TCRdb used MiXCR to reprocess the reads, holding one entry per CDR3 protein. In the table there are approximately 270,000 distinct CDR3 sequences, around 60% of which are singletons. The sample was sorted CD4+, CD8+, or CD8+CD57+ T cells (not recorded which) from PBMCs. These receptors all stem from a human donor with severe aplastic anemia or a healthy control (not recorded which).

This clonotype was observed many times. A read error may produce the germline difference seen at one junction end. The J gene is TRBJ1-2, the V gene TRBV6-1; D is unclear. This CDR3 region has 10 residues. Germline V gene data show CDR1 as MNHNS and CDR2 as SASEGT. CDR3: CASSEDQEIF. CDR3 coding DNA: TGTGCCAGCAGTGAAGACCAGGAGATCTTC.

The CDR3 is CASSPDTAGANVLTF. The CDR3 DNA reads as TGTGCCAGCAGTCCTGACACCGCCGGGGCCAACGTCCTGACTTTC. This chain uses TRBV25-1 with TRBJ2-6, with D unclear. CDR3 length: 15 residues. The germline V gene encodes CDR1 MGHDK and CDR2 SYGVNS. Trimming took 5 bases from V and 4 from J, leaving 12 bases between them.

The chain carries TRBV29-1 and TRBJ2-1; D may be TRBD2 (5 bases). The CDR3 loop spans 13 amino acids. Germline V CDR1 and CDR2: SQVTM, ANQGSEA. V was pared by 8 bases and J by 0 bases, with 11 bases between. Written as DNA, the CDR3 is TGCAGCCTGAGGGAGAGCTCCTACAATGAGCAGTTCTTC. Protein product: CSLRESSYNEQFF.

The chain carries TRBV25-1 and TRBJ2-2; D may be TRBD2 (5 bases). CDR1 is MGHDK, CDR2 SYGVNS, per germline. The CDR3 runs to 14 residues. The V gene lost 8 bases and the J gene lost 4 bases, with 14 bases spanning the gap. The CDR3 is CASAKSGSTGELFF. In nucleotides, the CDR3 is TGTGCCAGCGCAAAAAGCGGCAGCACCGGGGAGCTGTTTTTT.

This clonotype appeared a few times. V usage is TRBV29-1 and J usage is TRBJ2-7, with TRBD2 identical over 8 bases. The CDR3 runs to 13 residues. The junction had 10 bases not matched to a gene; V was cut back by 6 bases and J by 6 bases. Germline CDR1 SQVTM, CDR2 ANQGSEA. This CDR3 reads CSVEPLAGTEQYF. Written as DNA, the CDR3 is TGCAGCGTCGAACCCCTAGCGGGCACCGAGCAGTACTTC.

This clonotype was picked up many times. The chain has TRBV2 and TRBJ1-1; D not resolved. Deletions cut 4 bases from V and 3 bases from J, with 6 bases between. The germline CDR1 and CDR2 sequences are SNHLY and FYNNEI. The CDR3 consists of 12 residues. The CDR3 loop reads CASSARDTEAFF. The CDR3 DNA reads TGTGCCAGCAGTGCAAGGGACACTGAAGCTTTCTTT.

The chain recombines TRBV11-2 with TRBJ2-7; the match to TRBD1 covers 7 bases. CDR3 length equals 15 residues. The J segment lost 3 bases and the V segment lost 1 base, leaving 6 bases of the junction unmatched. Germline V gene sequence: CDR1 SGHAT, CDR2 FQNNGV. DNA for the CDR3: TGTGCCAGCAGCTTAGTGGTCGGGACAGTCTACGAGCAGTACTTC. Protein product: CASSLVVGTVYEQYF.

This chain connects TRBV7-9 to TRBJ2-5; possibly TRBD1 for D (6 bases). Germline lookup yields CDR1 SEHNR and CDR2 FQNEAQ (reference sequence). There are 14 residues in the CDR3. Deletions cut 7 bases from V and 2 bases from J, with 14 bases between. The CDR3 nucleotides are TGTGCCAGCAAAAACGGGGACAAACAAGAGACCCAGTACTTC. Translation: CASKNGDKQETQYF.

The chain employs TRBV12-3 or TRBV12-4 and TRBJ2-3; 12 positions agree with TRBD2. The CDR3 runs to 15 residues. J lost 3 bases, V lost 6 bases, and 4 bases had no gene match. Here the CDR3 DNA reads TGTGCCAGCAGGCCTACTAGCGGGGGGACAGATACGCAGTATTTT. Protein sequence: CASRPTSGGTDTQYF.

This chain connects TRBV24-1 to TRBJ2-3; 8 nucleotides line up with TRBD2. V dropped 2 bases and J dropped 4; count of bases not matched to a gene: 7. The CDR3 sequence is 16 residues long. CDR1 is KGHDR and CDR2 is SFDVKD in the germline V gene. Here the CDR3 DNA reads TGTGCCACCAGTGATTCCCTTAGCGGGATCGCAGATACGCAGTATTTT. This translates into CATSDSLSGIADTQYF.

This clonotype was found a few times. V gene TRBV11-2 combines with J gene TRBJ2-7; maybe TRBD2 (6 bases). CDR3 size: 14 residues. Trimming cost V 5 bases and J 3 bases, with 14 bases left between them. CDR1 is SGHAT and CDR2 is FQNNGV in the germline V gene. The CDR3 is CASSVGSSGYEQYF. In DNA, the CDR3 is TGTGCCAGCAGCGTAGGTAGTAGCGGCTACGAGCAGTACTTC.

In this sample, this clonotype turned up many times. The J gene is TRBJ1-2, the V gene TRBV20-1, with D tentatively TRBD1 (6 bases). Germline CDR1 is DFQATT and CDR2 is SNEGSKA (reference sequence). Trimming took off 0 bases at V and 7 bases at J, with 15 bases between the two ends. The CDR3 length is 14 residues. CDR3 coding DNA: TGCAGTGCTAGAGATGGGGGGGGGCCCAGTGGCTACACCTTC. This codes for CSARDGGGPSGYTF.

The J gene is TRBJ2-3, the V gene TRBV7-8; 10 bases fit TRBD2. Trimming at V came to 1 base and at J to 6 bases, leaving 4 bases not matched to a gene. Per the germline V gene, CDR1 is SGHVS and CDR2 is FQNEAQ. This CDR3 spans 15 amino acids. This CDR3 is CASSLGGLAVDTQYF. The CDR3 nucleotides read TGTGCCAGCAGCTTAGGAGGACTAGCGGTGGATACGCAGTATTTT.

The chain uses TRBV5-6 and TRBJ2-3; a weak D match, TRBD1 (6 bases). This CDR3 is 15 amino acids long. Germline CDR1 reads SGHDT; CDR2 reads YYEEEE. Between the trimmed V and J ends, which lost 0 bases and 3 bases, there was a span of 11 bases. The CDR3 DNA reads as TGTGCCAGCAGCTTGGACGGGCAGGGGACAGATACGCAGTATTTT. Amino acids: CASSLDGQGTDTQYF.

The table lists this clonotype with many counts. The V call is TRBV7-9, the J call TRBJ1-4; D is undetermined. CDR1 and CDR2 (germline): SEHNR, FQNEAQ (reference sequence). The CDR3 is made up of 12 amino acids. The V and J ends lost 1 base and 10 bases respectively, with 7 bases between them. Written as DNA, the CDR3 is TGTGCCAGCAGCTTAGGATTCGCAAAACTGTTTTTT. This encodes CASSLGFAKLFF.

The rearrangement uses TRBV7-8 and TRBJ2-3; maybe TRBD2 (6 bases). Germline V gene lookup returns CDR1 SGHVS and CDR2 FQNEAQ. With 5 bases removed from V and 8 bases from J, the gap between germline ends came to 17 bases. This CDR3 is 14 amino acids long. The CDR3 sequence: CASSITGDGVTQYF. The CDR3 nucleotides read TGTGCCAGCAGCATTACGGGGGACGGGGTTACGCAGTATTTT. The variable domain in full, completed from reference TRBV7-8 and TRBJ2-3, reads GAGVSQSPRYKVAKRGQDVALRCDPISGHVSLFWYQQALGQGPEFLTYFQNEAQLDKSGLPSDRFFAERPEGSVSTLKIQRTQQEDSAVYLCASSITGDGVTQYFGPGTRLTVL.

On this clonotype itself: Possible read error: a much larger clone is one base away. The chain employs TRBV5-6 and TRBJ1-1, with D perhaps TRBD1 (5 bases). CDR3 length equals 13 residues. V lost 5 bases to trimming and J lost 6 bases, with 14 bases between them. The germline CDR1 and CDR2 sequences are SGHDT and YYEEEE. For the CDR3, the DNA is TGTGCCAGCAGGGTGGGGGAGGGCTCTGAAGCTTTCTTT. Its translation is CASRVGEGSEAFF.

This chain links TRBV7-2 with TRBJ1-4, with TRBD1 as a possible D gene (5 bases). CDR3 size: 13 residues. Germline assignment: CDR1 SGHTA and CDR2 FQGNSA. Trimming cost V 9 bases and J 8 bases, with 16 bases left between them. The CDR3 here is CASSGQGSEKLFF. The CDR3 DNA is TGTGCCAGTAGTGGGCAGGGAAGCGAAAAACTGTTTTTT.

This clonotype was found many times. This sequence joins TRBV19 and TRBJ1-5; possible D gene TRBD1, 5 bases. V lost 5 bases to trimming and J lost 2 bases, with 13 bases between them. The germline gives CDR1 LNHDA, CDR2 SQIVND (reference sequence). CDR3 length equals 15 residues. CDR3 amino acids: CASSHAGLGNQPQHF. CDR3 bases: TGTGCCAGTAGTCATGCAGGGTTGGGCAATCAGCCCCAGCATTTT.

The chain combines TRBV19 with TRBJ2-7; 10 bases match TRBD1. The germline CDR1 and CDR2 sequences are LNHDA and SQIVND (reference sequence). V shed 3 bases, J shed 4 bases, and the junction held 3 bases outside the gene matches. The CDR3 is made up of 14 amino acids. The CDR3 loop reads CASSIRQGAYEQYF. Here the CDR3 DNA reads TGTGCCAGTAGTATTCGACAGGGGGCGTACGAGCAGTACTTC.

V usage is TRBV11-1 and J usage is TRBJ2-7, with 11 bases lining up with TRBD1. J was trimmed by 5 bases and V by 5 bases; bases with no gene match: 5. Germline CDR1 SGHAT, CDR2 FQDESV (reference sequence). The CDR3 totals 14 residues. CDR3 amino acids: CASSPGQGANEQYF. The CDR3 bases are TGTGCCAGCAGCCCCGGACAGGGGGCGAACGAGCAGTACTTC.

This clonotype was observed many times. The chain carries TRBV27 and TRBJ2-1; maybe TRBD2 (6 bases). Germline V gene data show CDR1 as MNHEY and CDR2 as SMNVEV (reference sequence). Trimming shortened V by 4 bases and J by 2 bases, and 12 bases separated the two germline ends. This CDR3 contains 15 residues. In DNA, the CDR3 is TGTGCCAGCAGTTCAAGCGGGCCTGCCTACAATGAGCAGTTCTTC. It codes for CASSSSGPAYNEQFF.

On this clonotype itself: The conserved closing phenylalanine or tryptophan is absent in this CDR3, likely reflecting a read error. V usage is TRBV19 and J usage is TRBJ1-6; possibly TRBD1 for D (5 bases). CDR3 length: 13 amino acids. V shed 4 bases and J shed 7 bases, with 8 bases lying between them. The germline gives CDR1 LNHDA, CDR2 SQIVND (reference sequence). CDR3 protein: CASSSGGNSPLHS. The CDR3 DNA is TGTGCCAGTAGTAGTGGGGGGAATTCACCCCTCCACTCT.